This T cell receptor (beta chain) was captured in a study of cytomegalovirus exposure and HLA in healthy donors. General study points: Fewer N-insertions (relative to the 666-donor mean) were reportedly seen in an Asian-associated ancestry cluster in a later analysis. The authors enumerated 150 to 200 TCR beta chains as linked to cytomegalovirus.

The primer mix had 60 Vbeta and 13 Jbeta primers. Clones were read by immunoSEQ multiplex PCR, and TCRdb kept only the in-frame ones, dropping some. The table includes some 130,000 clones, 75% to 85% detected once. The CDR3 is made up of 15 amino acids. Trimming took 4 bases from V and 0 from J; bases not matched to a gene: 4. Per the germline V gene, CDR1 is SGHKS and CDR2 is YYEKEE (reference sequence). Note on this clone: Its antigen is currently unknown.

Sequenced: PBMCs. The source of this sequence is a man aged 25-45 years in good health and CMV-seronegative. The chain employs TRBV5-5 and TRBJ2-7, with TRBD2 matching over 10 bases. This CDR3 reads CASSPGLAYSYEQYF. The CDR3, as DNA: TGTGCCAGCAGCCCGGGACTAGCGTACTCCTACGAGCAGTACTTC. Combining the CDR3 with reference TRBV5-5 and TRBJ2-7 gives the whole variable domain DAGVTQSPTHLIKTRGQQVTLRCSPISGHKSVSWYQQVLGQGPQFIFQYYEKEERGRGNFPDRFSARQFPNYSSELNVNALLLGDSALYLCASSPGLAYSYEQYFGPGTRLTVT.